This is a list of T cell receptor beta chains from one sample in a study of blood T cell repertoires in COVID-19. Sequenced by immunoSEQ multiplex PCR; TCRdb stores in-frame clones only, minus some. The table records under 250,000 clones, about 89% of them present only once. The sequenced sample consisted of peripheral blood. These receptors originate from a woman aged 40 to 50 with acute or convalescent COVID-19. The CDR3 runs from the conserved cysteine through the conserved F or W. The D gene is left open where the match is weak. Not all rows give a size; the values are once, few, many and, for expanded clones, a class.

d_call: TRBD1
j_call: TRBJ1-4
clone_size: .
v_call: TRBV11-2
cdr3_nt: TGTGCCAGCAGCCCGGACCCGGGACAGCTGTTTTTT
cdr3_aa: CASSPDPGQLFF

d_call: .
j_call: TRBJ2-2
clone_size: .
v_call: TRBV5-4
cdr3_nt: TGTGCCAGCAGCTTGGGTATGTGGGGAGAGGAGCTGTTTTTT
cdr3_aa: CASSLGMWGEELFF

d_call: .
j_call: TRBJ1-1
clone_size: .
v_call: TRBV12-3/TRBV12-4
cdr3_nt: TGTGCCAGCAGTTTGGACTGGAATAGAGCTTTCTTT
cdr3_aa: CASSLDWNRAFF

d_call: TRBD1
j_call: TRBJ1-3
clone_size: .
v_call: TRBV10-1
cdr3_nt: TGCGCCAGCACCCCAGGGACAGGGAACCCAACCATATATTTT
cdr3_aa: CASTPGTGNPTIYF

d_call: .
j_call: TRBJ2-5
clone_size: .
v_call: TRBV6-5
cdr3_nt: TGTGCCAGCAGTTATTCAGGGGAGGAGACCCAGTACTTC
cdr3_aa: CASSYSGEETQYF

d_call: .
j_call: TRBJ1-2
clone_size: .
v_call: TRBV6-5
cdr3_nt: TGTGCCAGCAGTTACTCGGCCGAATACTATGGCTACACCTTC
cdr3_aa: CASSYSAEYYGYTF

d_call: TRBD2
j_call: TRBJ2-3
clone_size: .
v_call: TRBV10-3
cdr3_nt: TGTGCCATCAGACCCATTACGGGGGGACCAGATACGCAGTATTTT
cdr3_aa: CAIRPITGGPDTQYF

d_call: .
j_call: TRBJ1-3
clone_size: .
v_call: TRBV3-1/TRBV3-2
cdr3_nt: TGTGCCAGCAGCCAAGGCTACGGAAACACCATATATTTT
cdr3_aa: CASSQGYGNTIYF

d_call: .
j_call: TRBJ1-1
clone_size: .
v_call: TRBV10-3
cdr3_nt: TGTGCCACCCTGGGACTGCCCAACACTGAAGCTTTCTTT
cdr3_aa: CATLGLPNTEAFF

d_call: .
j_call: TRBJ1-1
clone_size: .
v_call: TRBV5-6
cdr3_nt: TGTGCCAGCAGCCCTGACGACAGGCCACCCGCTTTCTTT
cdr3_aa: CASSPDDRPPAFF

d_call: TRBD2
j_call: TRBJ2-3
clone_size: .
v_call: TRBV2
cdr3_nt: TGTGCCAGCCGGAGCGGACTAGCGGGGGACCCGAGAAGCACAGATACGCAGTATTTT
cdr3_aa: CASRSGLAGDPRSTDTQYF

d_call: .
j_call: TRBJ2-3
clone_size: .
v_call: TRBV9
cdr3_nt: TGTGCCAGCAGCGTAGCGGGGGAAACAGATACGCAGTATTTT
cdr3_aa: CASSVAGETDTQYF

d_call: .
j_call: TRBJ1-2
clone_size: .
v_call: TRBV6-1
cdr3_nt: TGTGCCAGCAGTGAATTATGGGGTAGGGGCTATGGCTACACCTTC
cdr3_aa: CASSELWGRGYGYTF

d_call: TRBD1
j_call: TRBJ1-2
clone_size: few
v_call: TRBV4-2
cdr3_nt: TGTGCCAGCAGCCGACCGGGGACAGTCGCCCACTTC
cdr3_aa: CASSRPGTVAHF

d_call: .
j_call: TRBJ2-2
clone_size: .
v_call: TRBV11-2
cdr3_nt: TGTGCCAGCACTCCGGGGGAGGTTGGCACCGGGGAGCTGTTTTTT
cdr3_aa: CASTPGEVGTGELFF

d_call: TRBD1
j_call: TRBJ1-2
clone_size: .
v_call: TRBV12-3/TRBV12-4
cdr3_nt: TGTGCCAGCAGAGGGACAGCTCACGGCTACACCTTC
cdr3_aa: CASRGTAHGYTF

d_call: .
j_call: TRBJ2-2
clone_size: .
v_call: TRBV11-2
cdr3_nt: TGTGCCAGCAGCTTAACGATGACTAGTACCGGGGAGCTGTTTTTT
cdr3_aa: CASSLTMTSTGELFF

d_call: .
j_call: TRBJ1-2
clone_size: .
v_call: TRBV5-1
cdr3_nt: TGCGCCAGCAGCTTTTCCGGTGGCTACACCTTC
cdr3_aa: CASSFSGGYTF

d_call: .
j_call: TRBJ1-1
clone_size: .
v_call: TRBV15
cdr3_nt: TGTGCCACCAGCAGAGATCGAGGAATACCCACTGAAGCTTTCTTT
cdr3_aa: CATSRDRGIPTEAFF

d_call: TRBD1
j_call: TRBJ2-3
clone_size: .
v_call: TRBV10-3
cdr3_nt: TGTGCCATCAGCCGACAGGGGGCAAGCACAGATACGCAGTATTTT
cdr3_aa: CAISRQGASTDTQYF

d_call: TRBD2
j_call: TRBJ2-3
clone_size: .
v_call: TRBV3-1/TRBV3-2
cdr3_nt: TGTGCCAGCAGCCAAGGAGCGGGGAACACAGATACGCAGTATTTT
cdr3_aa: CASSQGAGNTDTQYF

d_call: TRBD1
j_call: TRBJ1-5
clone_size: .
v_call: TRBV4-1
cdr3_nt: TGCGCCAGCAGCTCCTATGATCCGGGACAGGGGTTCAGCAATCAGCCCCAGCATTTT
cdr3_aa: CASSSYDPGQGFSNQPQHF

d_call: TRBD1
j_call: TRBJ1-3
clone_size: .
v_call: TRBV25-1
cdr3_nt: TGTGCCAGCAGTGAACAGGGGGCATTCACTGGAAACACCATATATTTT
cdr3_aa: CASSEQGAFTGNTIYF

d_call: TRBD1
j_call: TRBJ1-2
clone_size: .
v_call: TRBV25-1
cdr3_nt: TGTGCCAGCAGCTTGACAGGGGGGTTGTATGGCTACACCTTC
cdr3_aa: CASSLTGGLYGYTF

d_call: .
j_call: TRBJ2-6
clone_size: .
v_call: TRBV5-1
cdr3_nt: TGCGCCAGCAGCTTGATCCAGGCTGGGGCCAACGTCCTGACTTTC
cdr3_aa: CASSLIQAGANVLTF

d_call: TRBD1
j_call: TRBJ1-6
clone_size: .
v_call: TRBV3-1/TRBV3-2
cdr3_nt: TGTGCCAGCAGCAGATCGACAGGGCGGGGTTCACCCCTCCACTTT
cdr3_aa: CASSRSTGRGSPLHF

d_call: TRBD1
j_call: TRBJ2-1
clone_size: .
v_call: TRBV24-1
cdr3_nt: TGTGCCACCAGTGCGACAGGGTTAAGCAATGAGCAGTTCTTC
cdr3_aa: CATSATGLSNEQFF

d_call: TRBD1
j_call: TRBJ2-2
clone_size: .
v_call: TRBV24-1
cdr3_nt: TGTGCCACCAGTGATAGGACCGGGACAGAGAACACCGGGGAGCTGTTTTTT
cdr3_aa: CATSDRTGTENTGELFF

d_call: .
j_call: TRBJ2-5
clone_size: .
v_call: TRBV19
cdr3_nt: TGTGCCAGTAGATCCAGCCAGGGAGAGACCCAGTACTTC
cdr3_aa: CASRSSQGETQYF

d_call: TRBD1
j_call: TRBJ2-1
clone_size: .
v_call: TRBV12-3/TRBV12-4
cdr3_nt: TGTGCCAGTATCGGACAGGGCAATGAGCAGTTCTTC
cdr3_aa: CASIGQGNEQFF

d_call: .
j_call: TRBJ1-2
clone_size: .
v_call: TRBV3-1/TRBV3-2
cdr3_nt: TGTGCCAGCAGCCAAGGCGCGCTCCCTGGCTACACCTTC
cdr3_aa: CASSQGALPGYTF

d_call: .
j_call: TRBJ1-1
clone_size: .
v_call: TRBV7-2
cdr3_nt: TGTGCCAGCAGCCCAGGGTGGACTGAAGCTTTCTTT
cdr3_aa: CASSPGWTEAFF

d_call: .
j_call: TRBJ1-2
clone_size: .
v_call: TRBV21-1
cdr3_nt: TGTGCCAGCAGCAAAGAAGGGGACAGGGGATCCAACTATGGCTACACCTTC
cdr3_aa: CASSKEGDRGSNYGYTF

d_call: .
j_call: TRBJ2-3
clone_size: .
v_call: TRBV6-1
cdr3_nt: TGTGCCAGCAGTGAAGCAAGGGGGCGCGGGGTGGATACGCAGTATTTT
cdr3_aa: CASSEARGRGVDTQYF

d_call: .
j_call: TRBJ2-3
clone_size: .
v_call: TRBV12-5
cdr3_nt: TGTGCTAGCCAAAGTGGACCGGGACTGGATACGCAGTATTTT
cdr3_aa: CASQSGPGLDTQYF

d_call: .
j_call: TRBJ1-6
clone_size: .
v_call: TRBV4-1
cdr3_nt: TGCGCCAGCAGCCTAGGGGACACGGACTCACCCCTCCACTTT
cdr3_aa: CASSLGDTDSPLHF

d_call: .
j_call: TRBJ1-4
clone_size: .
v_call: TRBV12-5
cdr3_nt: TGTGCTAGTGGTTTGATCTTATCCGGGACACCTACCCAGAATGAAAAACTGTTTTTT
cdr3_aa: CASGLILSGTPTQNEKLFF

d_call: TRBD2
j_call: TRBJ2-5
clone_size: .
v_call: TRBV3-1/TRBV3-2
cdr3_nt: TGTGCCAGCAGCCGGGGACTAGCGTGGCAAGAGACCCAGTACTTC
cdr3_aa: CASSRGLAWQETQYF

d_call: .
j_call: TRBJ2-3
clone_size: .
v_call: TRBV7-3
cdr3_nt: TGTGCCAGCAGCCCGTCAGGGTCCCCTGGGGATACGCAGTATTTT
cdr3_aa: CASSPSGSPGDTQYF

d_call: .
j_call: TRBJ1-4
clone_size: .
v_call: TRBV19
cdr3_nt: TGTGCCAGTAAAAACAGGAGCGCTAATGAAAAACTGTTTTTT
cdr3_aa: CASKNRSANEKLFF

d_call: .
j_call: TRBJ1-4
clone_size: .
v_call: TRBV4-1
cdr3_nt: TGCGCCAGCAGCCAAGAAAGGGGGTGGGGTACTAATGAAAAACTGTTTTTT
cdr3_aa: CASSQERGWGTNEKLFF

d_call: TRBD1
j_call: TRBJ1-2
clone_size: once
v_call: TRBV19
cdr3_nt: TGTGCCAGTAGTACCAGGGACAGGGGGATCTATGGCTACACCTTC
cdr3_aa: CASSTRDRGIYGYTF

d_call: .
j_call: TRBJ2-5
clone_size: many
v_call: TRBV5-1
cdr3_nt: TGCGCCAGCAGATTGGGACTTCAAGAGACCCAGTACTTC
cdr3_aa: CASRLGLQETQYF

d_call: TRBD1
j_call: TRBJ2-2
clone_size: .
v_call: TRBV5-4
cdr3_nt: TGTGCCAGCAGCGGCCCGCGGACAGGAAGACATACCAACACCGGGGAGCTGTTTTTT
cdr3_aa: CASSGPRTGRHTNTGELFF

d_call: .
j_call: TRBJ2-5
clone_size: .
v_call: TRBV7-9
cdr3_nt: TGTGCCAGCAGCTTCTCACACGGGCAAGAGACCCAGTACTTC
cdr3_aa: CASSFSHGQETQYF

d_call: TRBD1
j_call: TRBJ2-5
clone_size: .
v_call: TRBV9
cdr3_nt: TGTGCCAGCAGCTCACAGGGGGCAGGGGAGACCCAGTACTTC
cdr3_aa: CASSSQGAGETQYF

d_call: TRBD2
j_call: TRBJ2-1
clone_size: .
v_call: TRBV11-2
cdr3_nt: TGTGCCAGCAGCTTATGGACTAGCGGCTACAATGAGCAGTTCTTC
cdr3_aa: CASSLWTSGYNEQFF

d_call: TRBD1
j_call: TRBJ1-1
clone_size: .
v_call: TRBV6-6
cdr3_nt: TGTGCCAGCAGTCCCCAACCGGGACAGGGGAGGTTGAACACTGAAGCTTTCTTT
cdr3_aa: CASSPQPGQGRLNTEAFF

d_call: .
j_call: TRBJ1-6
clone_size: .
v_call: TRBV9
cdr3_nt: TGTGCCAGCAGCCCAACTGGGGGGGGGCAAGGTTCACCCCTCCACTTT
cdr3_aa: CASSPTGGGQGSPLHF

d_call: .
j_call: TRBJ2-2
clone_size: once
v_call: TRBV18
cdr3_nt: TGTGCCAGCTCCCTTTCGAACACCGGGGAGCTGTTTTTT
cdr3_aa: CASSLSNTGELFF

d_call: TRBD1
j_call: TRBJ1-5
clone_size: .
v_call: TRBV10-2
cdr3_nt: TGCGCCAGCAGGCCTACGGACAGGGGAAGCAATCAGCCCCAGCATTTT
cdr3_aa: CASRPTDRGSNQPQHF

d_call: TRBD1
j_call: TRBJ1-1
clone_size: .
v_call: TRBV10-3
cdr3_nt: TGTGCCATCAGTAGGACAGGGGGCAAGTGGACTGAAGCTTTCTTT
cdr3_aa: CAISRTGGKWTEAFF

d_call: TRBD2
j_call: TRBJ2-5
clone_size: once
v_call: TRBV15
cdr3_nt: TGTGCCACCAGCAGAGATGGGGCGGGGGGGCCGATTGAGACCCAGTACTTC
cdr3_aa: CATSRDGAGGPIETQYF

d_call: .
j_call: TRBJ2-4
clone_size: .
v_call: TRBV25-1
cdr3_nt: TGTGCCAGCAGTGAATTCGGAGGGTCCAAAAACATTCAGTACTTC
cdr3_aa: CASSEFGGSKNIQYF

d_call: TRBD1
j_call: TRBJ1-4
clone_size: .
v_call: TRBV6-5
cdr3_nt: TGTGCCAGCACCACGACAGGGGAGGGTTATGAAAAACTGTTTTTT
cdr3_aa: CASTTTGEGYEKLFF

d_call: .
j_call: TRBJ2-1
clone_size: .
v_call: TRBV4-1
cdr3_nt: TGCGCCAGCAGCCAAGTCGATCTAGGCTTAACCAATGAGCAGTTCTTC
cdr3_aa: CASSQVDLGLTNEQFF

d_call: .
j_call: TRBJ1-5
clone_size: few
v_call: TRBV7-2
cdr3_nt: TGTGCCAGCAGCTTGGCGGGTAGCAATCAGCCCCAGCATTTT
cdr3_aa: CASSLAGSNQPQHF